A selection of T cell receptor beta chains follows, all from one sample in a study of OX40 agonist ivuxolimab in advanced cancers. TCRdb's copy holds only in-frame clones and misses some; the assay was immunoSEQ multiplex PCR. The sample records around 60,000 clones, 85% to 95% being singletons. Here the sequenced sample was CD4+ or CD8+ T cells sorted from blood, taken in a trial of the OX40 agonist ivuxolimab. These receptors came from an adult with an advanced solid tumor such as melanoma, head and neck, liver or kidney cancer. Both conserved end residues are part of each CDR3. A D gene is named only where the DNA matches it firmly. Clone size is shown for a subset of rows, as once, few, many or a class of expanded clone.

TRBJ1-1	-	-	TRBV7-9	TGTGCCAGCAGCTTAGTAGCAGGGACCAACACTGAAGCTTTCTTT	CASSLVAGTNTEAFF
TRBJ2-7	-	-	TRBV19	TGTGCCAGTAGTTCATCCGGGACCGTCCTATACGAGCAGTACTTC	CASSSSGTVLYEQYF
TRBJ2-5	-	TRBD2	TRBV6-5	TGTGCCAGCAGTTTTGGACTAGCGGGCGAAGAGACCCAGTACTTC	CASSFGLAGEETQYF
TRBJ2-3	-	-	TRBV11-2	TGTGCCAGCAGCTCACCCGGCGGGGACAGTTCTAGCACAGATACGCAGTATTTT	CASSSPGGDSSSTDTQYF
TRBJ1-6	once	-	TRBV28	TGTGCCAGCAGTTTCAGGACAGATAATTCACCCCTCCACTTT	CASSFRTDNSPLHF
TRBJ2-1	-	-	TRBV28	TGTGCCAGCAGCCACTTCGACTGGGGGACCAACAATGAGCAGTTCTTC	CASSHFDWGTNNEQFF
TRBJ1-1	-	TRBD1	TRBV9	TGTGCCAGCAGCGTGGGTGGGCAGGGGGAGGAAGCTTTCTTT	CASSVGGQGEEAFF
TRBJ2-1	-	TRBD2	TRBV5-1	TGCGCCAGCAGAAATAATCTCGGACTAGCGGGAGTATATGAGCAGTTCTTC	CASRNNLGLAGVYEQFF
TRBJ2-1	-	TRBD1	TRBV7-2	TGTGCCAGCAGCCCGGACAGGAGCTCCTACAATGAGCAGTTCTTC	CASSPDRSSYNEQFF
TRBJ2-7	-	-	TRBV11-2	TGTGCCAGCAGCATCGGACAGACCTACGAGCAGTACTTC	CASSIGQTYEQYF
TRBJ2-3	-	-	TRBV9	TGTGCCAGCAGCCCCCACGGTGGGAGAGGGGCCACAGATACGCAGTATTTT	CASSPHGGRGATDTQYF
TRBJ1-6	once	-	TRBV11-2	TGTGCCAGCAGTCCCGGGACGGGCACACCCCTCCACTTT	CASSPGTGTPLHF
TRBJ2-7	-	TRBD2	TRBV28	TGTGCCAGCAGTTTGAGGCTAGCGGGAGGGCGGAGCTCCTACGAGCAGTACTTC	CASSLRLAGGRSSYEQYF
TRBJ2-7	-	-	TRBV30	TGTGCCTGGAGTGTGGGGAGCTTTACCTACGAGCAGTACTTC	CAWSVGSFTYEQYF
TRBJ2-2	-	-	TRBV7-6	TGTGCCAGCAGCCGACAGGGACTAGACACCGGGGAGCTGTTTTTT	CASSRQGLDTGELFF
TRBJ2-3	-	-	TRBV11-2	TGTGCCAGCAGCTCCAGCAGGTGGCAGTATTTT	CASSSSRWQYF
TRBJ2-1	-	TRBD2	TRBV7-9	TGTGCCAGCAGCCTTGTGACTAGCGGGGGCTCTCAGCAGTTCTTC	CASSLVTSGGSQQFF
TRBJ2-7	-	TRBD1	TRBV27	TGTGCCAGCAGTTGGGCCGGGACAGCTACTTACGAGCAGTACTTC	CASSWAGTATYEQYF
TRBJ1-1	-	-	TRBV4-1	TGCGCCAGCAGCCACCTTGGGCAGGACACTGAAGCTTTCTTT	CASSHLGQDTEAFF
TRBJ2-5	-	-	TRBV5-6	TGTGCCAGCAGCTTAAAAGAGACCCAGTACTTC	CASSLKETQYF
TRBJ1-4	-	-	TRBV7-9	TGTGCCAGCAGCTTAATAACGTCTTACGAGGGGGAAAAACTGTTTTTT	CASSLITSYEGEKLFF
TRBJ1-4	-	-	TRBV7-2	TGTGCCAGCAGCTTAGAAGGGGACGGGAATGAAAAACTGTTTTTT	CASSLEGDGNEKLFF
TRBJ1-2	few	-	TRBV19	TGTGCCAGTAGTACGGGGACCGGCTATGGCTACACCTTC	CASSTGTGYGYTF
TRBJ1-5	-	-	TRBV11-3	TGTGCCAGCAGCTTAGGGTTGGCAGGGAACATCAGCAAGTCCCAGCATTTT	CASSLGLAGNISKSQHF
TRBJ2-3	-	-	TRBV7-9	TGTGCCAGCCACCCCTATGAGGGGAGCACAGATACGCAGTATTTT	CASHPYEGSTDTQYF
TRBJ2-1	-	TRBD2	TRBV2	TGTGCCAGCAGTGATTCGGCTAGCGGAGGAGTAGATGAGCAGTTCTTC	CASSDSASGGVDEQFF
TRBJ2-5	-	-	TRBV11-2	TGTGCCAGCAGCTTAATAAGTTACCAAGAGACCCAGTACTTC	CASSLISYQETQYF
TRBJ2-3	-	TRBD2	TRBV7-9	TGTGCCAGCAGCTTAGGATTTCGGACTAGCCAGACGCAGTATTTT	CASSLGFRTSQTQYF
TRBJ2-7	-	-	TRBV10-3	TGTGCCACCAACCGGGACGGAGGATACGAGCAGTACTTC	CATNRDGGYEQYF
TRBJ1-1	-	TRBD1	TRBV7-9	TGTGCCAGCAGGCCGGGACAGGGGATAGGTTTCTTT	CASRPGQGIGFF
TRBJ2-7	-	-	TRBV6-6	TGTGCCAGCAGTTACTCGTACTCCCGTGGGGCGTTCGAGCAGTACTTC	CASSYSYSRGAFEQYF
TRBJ1-1	-	-	TRBV29-1	TGCAGCCTAGTCTTAGGGGTGAGAGTGACTGAAGCTTTCTTT	CSLVLGVRVTEAFF
TRBJ2-3	-	-	TRBV30	TGTGCCTGGAGTGTTGGCGGGATTGACACAGATACGCAGTATTTT	CAWSVGGIDTDTQYF
TRBJ2-5	-	-	TRBV10-2	TGCGCCAGCAGCCCCGAACCCCAAGAGACCCAGTACTTC	CASSPEPQETQYF
TRBJ2-7	-	TRBD1	TRBV13	TGTGCCAGCAGCTTAGTAGGACAGGGAGGCTACGAGCAGTACTTC	CASSLVGQGGYEQYF
TRBJ2-7	-	TRBD1	TRBV7-8	TGTGCCAGCAGCTTAGCGGGACAGGGGGCGCTCTCCTACGAGCAGTACTTC	CASSLAGQGALSYEQYF
TRBJ2-6	-	-	TRBV4-2	TGTGCCAGCAGCCCCGCCGAGGGAACAACTAACTCCGGGGCCAACGTCCTGACTTTC	CASSPAEGTTNSGANVLTF
TRBJ1-2	once	-	TRBV6-5	TGTGCCAGCAGTCTAACGGACGGAGCCTCCGGCTACACCTTC	CASSLTDGASGYTF
TRBJ2-6	-	-	TRBV4-1	TGCGCCAGCAGCCAAGGTCGGCTGCTCCTGACTTTC	CASSQGRLLLTF
TRBJ2-3	-	-	TRBV5-4	TGTGCCAGCAGCTTGGGGGGGCTAATAAATACGCAGTATTTT	CASSLGGLINTQYF
TRBJ2-7	-	TRBD1	TRBV9	TGTGCCAGCGCCCCGGGACAGGGCGTGGACGAGCAGTACTTC	CASAPGQGVDEQYF
TRBJ1-1	-	-	TRBV5-1	TGCGCCAGCAGCAATTCAGGGATGAACACTGAAGCTTTCTTT	CASSNSGMNTEAFF
TRBJ2-2	-	-	TRBV18	TGTGCCAGCTCACCAGAGGACAGAGGGAACACCGGGGAGCTGTTTTTT	CASSPEDRGNTGELFF
TRBJ1-2	once	TRBD1	TRBV7-2	TGTGCCAGCAGCCAAGCGACAGGGGACTATGGCTACACCTTC	CASSQATGDYGYTF
TRBJ2-1	-	TRBD2	TRBV7-6	TGTGCCAGCAGCTTGGCGGGAGGGCCAGGCGATGAGCAGTTCTTC	CASSLAGGPGDEQFF
TRBJ1-1	-	-	TRBV5-8	TGTGCCAGCAGCTGGGGATTTAGGGTTACGGCCAGGGAGAACACTGAAGCTTTCTTT	CASSWGFRVTARENTEAFF
TRBJ2-4	-	TRBD2	TRBV15	TGTGCAACGCCGCAGTGGGAGGGTAAGGCCAAAAACATTCAGTACTTC	CATPQWEGKAKNIQYF
TRBJ2-5	-	TRBD2	TRBV7-6	TGTGCCAGCAGCTATGTAGCGGGAGGGCTGGAGACCCAGTACTTC	CASSYVAGGLETQYF
TRBJ2-7	-	-	TRBV27	TGTGCCAGCAGTTTAGAAAATAGTGGCTCCTACGAGCAGTACTTC	CASSLENSGSYEQYF
TRBJ2-3	-	-	TRBV2	TGTGCCACCCTCCTTAGGGGCGGCTTTACTACAGATACGCAGTATTTT	CATLLRGGFTTDTQYF
TRBJ2-7	-	-	TRBV2	TGTGCCAGCAGTGAGTGGCGCAGGGGGTACTTC	CASSEWRRGYF
TRBJ2-7	-	-	TRBV27	TGTGCCAGCAGTTTTCAGCCAGACTCCTACGAGCAGTACTTC	CASSFQPDSYEQYF
TRBJ2-1	-	-	TRBV7-2	TGTGCCAGCAGCGGCTCGAGCTCCTACAATGAGCAGTTCTTC	CASSGSSSYNEQFF